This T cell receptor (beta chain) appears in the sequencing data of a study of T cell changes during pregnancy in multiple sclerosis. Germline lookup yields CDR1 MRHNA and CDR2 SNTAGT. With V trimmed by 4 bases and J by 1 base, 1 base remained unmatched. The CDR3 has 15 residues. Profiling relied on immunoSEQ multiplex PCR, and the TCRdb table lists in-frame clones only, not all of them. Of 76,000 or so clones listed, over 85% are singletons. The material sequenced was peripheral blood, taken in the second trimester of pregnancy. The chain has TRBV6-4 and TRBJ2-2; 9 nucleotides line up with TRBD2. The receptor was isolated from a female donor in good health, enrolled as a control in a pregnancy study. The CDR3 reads CASSVSGGNTGELFF. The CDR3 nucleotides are TGTGCCAGCAGTGTTAGCGGGGGGAACACCGGGGAGCTGTTTTTT.